The 2 T cell receptor beta chains reported below all come from one sample, sequenced in a study of cytomegalovirus exposure and HLA in healthy donors. Primers included in the PCR were 60 Vbeta and 13 Jbeta primers. Repertoires were generated with immunoSEQ multiplex PCR, while TCRdb's copy carries only in-frame clones and drops some. The sample lists approximately 59,000 clones, around 73% seen once, with over 2.5% in the top ten. Sequencing used PBMCs. The receptors originated from a girl aged 5 to 17 in good health and CMV-seropositive.

The CDR3 region is CAWSVGTVNYGYTF. In DNA form, the CDR3 reads TGTGCCTGGAGTGTAGGGACAGTTAACTATGGCTACACCTTC. This chain connects TRBV30 to TRBJ1-2, with TRBD1 matching over 7 bases. Looked up from germline, CDR1 is GTSNPN and CDR2 is SVGIG (reference sequence). The ends lost 0 bases at V and 1 base at J; junction bases unmatched: 2. This CDR3 spans 14 amino acids.

The chain carries TRBV7-2 and TRBJ2-1; TRBD2 might be the D (6 bases). The CDR3 has 18 amino acids. The V end was cut by 4 bases, the J end by 7 bases, with 26 bases between. Germline CDR1 reads SGHTA; CDR2 reads FQGNSA. Here the CDR3 reads CASSWDRGQRSRGNEQFF. CDR3 nucleotide sequence: TGTGCCAGCAGCTGGGACCGCGGGCAGCGTTCCCGGGGGAATGAGCAGTTCTTC.